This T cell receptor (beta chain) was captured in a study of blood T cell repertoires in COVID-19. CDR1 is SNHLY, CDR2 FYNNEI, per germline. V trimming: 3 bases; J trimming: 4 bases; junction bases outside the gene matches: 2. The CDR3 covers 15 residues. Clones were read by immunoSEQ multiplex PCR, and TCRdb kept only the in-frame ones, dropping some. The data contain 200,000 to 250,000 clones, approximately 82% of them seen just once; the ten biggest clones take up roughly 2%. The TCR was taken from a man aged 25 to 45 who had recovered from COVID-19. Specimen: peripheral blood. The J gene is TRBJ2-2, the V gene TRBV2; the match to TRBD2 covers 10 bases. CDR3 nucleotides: TGTGCCAGCAGTGATGAGCGGGGGGGCACCGGGGAGCTGTTTTTT. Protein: CASSDERGGTGELFF.